The sequence of this TCR beta chain was determined in a study of cytomegalovirus exposure and HLA in healthy donors. The CDR3 spans 13 residues. CDR1 and CDR2 (germline): MNHEY, SVGAGI. Trimming took 6 bases from V and 5 from J; bases not matched to a gene: 7. Both 60 Vbeta primers and 13 Jbeta primers went into the PCR. The protocol was immunoSEQ multiplex PCR, while the TCRdb copy is restricted to in-frame clones and leaves out a portion. The profile covers under 200,000 clones, with around 82% appearing a single time and 0.25% to 0.3% taken by the ten largest. The TCR comes from a boy younger than 18 in good health and CMV-seronegative. The source material was PBMCs. The chain recombines TRBV6-5 with TRBJ2-7; 7 bases line up with TRBD1. CDR3 DNA sequence: TGTGCCAGCAGAAAGACAGGGTTCAACGAGCAGTACTTC. Translating it yields CASRKTGFNEQYF.